This TCR beta chain derives from a study of OX40 agonist ivuxolimab in advanced cancers. Profiling relied on immunoSEQ multiplex PCR, and the TCRdb table lists in-frame clones only, not all of them. The sample yields tens of thousands of clones, about 80% seen once. The CDR3 consists of 15 residues. Trimming stripped 4 bases from V and 4 bases from J, with 16 bases between. The germline CDR1 and CDR2 sequences are SGHAT and FQNNGV. This receptor was identified in an adult with an advanced solid tumor such as melanoma, head and neck, liver or kidney cancer. The source was CD4+ or CD8+ T cells sorted from blood, collected in a trial of the OX40 agonist ivuxolimab. The gene calls are TRBV11-2 and TRBJ1-2, with D possibly matching TRBD1 (5 bases). In DNA form, the CDR3 reads TGTGCCAGCAGCTCGCTTTTAAGGGACTCCTATGGCTACACCTTC. This translates into CASSSLLRDSYGYTF. Supplemented by reference TRBV11-2 and TRBJ1-2, the full variable domain reads EAGVAQSPRYKIIEKRQSVAFWCNPISGHATLYWYQQILGQGPKLLIQFQNNGVVDDSQLPKDRFSAERLKGVDSTLKIQPAKLEDSAVYLCASSSLLRDSYGYTFGSGTRLTVV.